The following is a T cell receptor beta chain sequence with its context. Its antigen is not known. Sequencing was performed with immunoSEQ multiplex PCR; in TCRdb, only in-frame clones are kept and a portion is missing. The table includes just over 90,000 clones, around nine tenths detected once. The data derive from a study of identifying expanded T cells in peripheral blood. Study outcomes and limitations: Technical replicates showed about 1.1 changed clones; approximately 2 weeks 15 to 20; four weeks 19.

The CDR3 covers 17 residues. Germline V gene data show CDR1 as MNHEY and CDR2 as SMNVEV (reference sequence). V was shortened by 4 bases and J by 0 bases, with 17 bases between the two germline ends. The sequencing sample was made of blood. The chain combines TRBV27 with TRBJ2-3, with a tentative D call TRBD1 (5 bases). The sequence was obtained from a person aged 18-70 years in good health. The CDR3 nucleotides are TGTGCCAGCAGTTGGGGCCTCGGTGGCACTAGCACAGATACGCAGTATTTT. Translation gives CASSWGLGGTSTDTQYF.